A single sample gave rise to the 19 T cell receptor beta chains below, sequenced in a study of cytomegalovirus exposure and HLA in healthy donors. 60 Vbeta and 13 Jbeta primers were used in PCR. The table came from immunoSEQ multiplex PCR; TCRdb's copy has only in-frame clones and leaves some out. Counted here are 120,000 or so clones, roughly 85% occurring once; the ten biggest clones make up 15% to 25%. Sequencing used PBMCs. The receptors were gathered from a man between 18 and 29 years old in good health and CMV-seropositive.

Only a few counts were recorded for this clone. This chain links TRBV6-1 with TRBJ1-6; possible D gene TRBD1, 6 bases. The V end was cut by 3 bases, the J end by 7 bases, with 13 bases between. The CDR3 covers 15 residues. Germline CDR1 MNHNS, CDR2 SASEGT. The CDR3 is CASSEGTYKNSPLHF. In DNA, the CDR3 is TGTGCCAGCAGTGAGGGGACATATAAAAATTCACCCCTCCACTTT.

The chain couples TRBV6-6 to TRBJ2-7; D perhaps matches TRBD2 (6 bases). The germline V and J ends were trimmed by 0 bases and 3 bases, with 9 bases remaining between them. Germline assignment: CDR1 MNHNY and CDR2 SVGAGI (reference sequence). This CDR3 has 14 amino acids. DNA of the CDR3: TGTGCCAGCAGTTACTCGGGGGGAGACTACGAGCAGTACTTC. This gives the protein CASSYSGGDYEQYF.

The rearrangement links TRBV9 to TRBJ2-5; TRBD1 might be the D (5 bases). The J call may be incorrect, as the DNA end agrees better with TRBJ2-7. The CDR3 length is 14 residues. Germline V gene sequence: CDR1 SGDLS, CDR2 YYNGEE. This CDR3 reads CASSPPRAQYEQYF. CDR3 DNA sequence: TGTGCCAGCAGCCCCCCCAGGGCCCAGTACGAGCAGTACTTC.

The chain is built from TRBV2 and TRBJ1-5; tentatively, D is TRBD1 (6 bases). The germline gives CDR1 SNHLY, CDR2 FYNNEI. This CDR3 is 14 amino acids long. V gave up 6 bases and J gave up 3 bases, with 12 bases separating them. As DNA, the CDR3 is TGTGCCAGCAGGGGAACAGGGTTCAATCAGCCCCAGCATTTT. Residues: CASRGTGFNQPQHF. Full variable domain (missing parts from reference TRBV2 and TRBJ1-5): EPEVTQTPSHQVTQMGQEVILRCVPISNHLYFYWYRQILGQKVEFLVSFYNNEISEKSEIFDDQFSVERPDGSNFTLKIRSTKLEDSAMYFCASRGTGFNQPQHFGDGTRLSIL.

The genes are TRBV2 and TRBJ1-2; 8 nucleotides match TRBD1. This CDR3 contains 15 residues. With V trimmed by 6 bases and J by 4 bases, 10 bases remained unmatched. The germline V gene encodes CDR1 SNHLY and CDR2 FYNNEI. CDR3 sequence (DNA): TGTGCCAGCAGCGACTCTCGACAGGGGAGCTATGGCTACACCTTC. Translation gives CASSDSRQGSYGYTF.

The rearrangement joins TRBV7-2 to TRBJ1-2; a weak D match, TRBD1 (6 bases). V shed 1 base and J shed 3 bases, with 9 bases lying between them. CDR1 is SGHTA, CDR2 FQGNSA, per germline. The CDR3 has 14 residues. CDR3 in DNA: TGTGCCAGCAGCTTAGGCAGGGGTGACTATGGCTACACCTTC. It encodes CASSLGRGDYGYTF.

The chain links TRBV7-3 to TRBJ1-1; 7 positions match TRBD1. The CDR3 is made up of 13 amino acids. CDR1 is SGHTA and CDR2 is FQGTGA in the germline V gene. J was trimmed by 9 bases and V by 6 bases; bases with no gene match: 10. The CDR3 sequence is CASRQSEGQKAFF. The CDR3 DNA sequence: TGTGCCAGCAGGCAATCTGAGGGACAGAAAGCTTTCTTT.

CDR3 nucleotides: TGTGCCAGTAGTACCCAACAGGTGGCCCAATATCAGCCCCAGCATTTT. It codes for CASSTQQVAQYQPQHF. V usage is TRBV19 and J usage is TRBJ1-5; possibly TRBD1 for D (5 bases). The CDR3 runs 16 residues. Deletions cut 4 bases from V and 5 bases from J, with 18 bases between. Germline V gives CDR1 LNHDA, CDR2 SQIVND (reference sequence).

The chain is built from TRBV6-6 and TRBJ2-7; TRBD2 might be the D (5 bases). Germline-derived CDR1 and CDR2 are MNHNY and SVGAGI (reference sequence). Deletions cut 0 bases from V and 6 bases from J, with 9 bases between. The CDR3 consists of 13 residues. The DNA of the CDR3 is TGTGCCAGCAGTTACTCTTCGGGGTCCGAGCAGTACTTC. Its protein is CASSYSSGSEQYF.

Remarks on this clone: The sample contains more than one DNA sequence encoding this CDR3. The chain carries TRBV19 and TRBJ2-7, with 10 positions matching TRBD1. Trimming took 8 bases from V and 1 from J; bases not matched to a gene: 8. The CDR3 is 15 amino acids. Germline CDR1 is LNHDA and CDR2 is SQIVND (reference sequence). DNA of the CDR3: TGTGCCAGTTCTTACCGGGACAGGGGATCCTACGAGCAGTACTTC. Residues: CASSYRDRGSYEQYF. Filled out from reference TRBV19 and TRBJ2-7, the complete variable domain reads DGGITQSPKYLFRKEGQNVTLSCEQNLNHDAMYWYRQDPGQGLRLIYYSQIVNDFQKGDIAEGYSVSREKKESFPLTVTSAQKNPTAFYLCASSYRDRGSYEQYFGPGTRLTVT.

The chain carries TRBV6-1 and TRBJ1-6; 9 nucleotides align to TRBD1. V trimming: 6 bases; J trimming: 9 bases; junction bases outside the gene matches: 9. The CDR3 is 15 residues long. In germline, CDR1 is MNHNS, CDR2 SASEGT. The CDR3, as DNA: TGTGCCAGCAGGTCCCCGGGACAGGGTGGTTCACCCCTCCACTTT. Translating gives CASRSPGQGGSPLHF.

This sequence joins TRBV9 and TRBJ1-2, with 11 bases matching TRBD1. CDR1 and CDR2 from the germline V gene are SGDLS and YYNGEE. The CDR3 is 15 amino acids. V dropped 0 bases and J dropped 2; count of bases not matched to a gene: 0. Here the CDR3 reads CASSVGDRGNYGYTF. CDR3 nucleotides: TGTGCCAGCAGCGTAGGGGACAGGGGGAACTATGGCTACACCTTC.

The V call is TRBV5-1, the J call TRBJ2-7; 9 bases align to TRBD1. The CDR3 consists of 16 residues. The J segment lost 2 bases and the V segment lost 4 bases, leaving 10 bases of the junction unmatched. Germline V lookup: CDR1 SGHRS, CDR2 YFSETQ. The CDR3 region has the DNA TGCGCCAGCAGCACTCCCGGGACAGGGACCCCCTACGAGCAGTACTTC. It encodes CASSTPGTGTPYEQYF. The whole variable domain, remainder taken from reference TRBV5-1 and TRBJ2-7, is KAGVTQTPRYLIKTRGQQVTLSCSPISGHRSVSWYQQTPGQGLQFLFEYFSETQRNKGNFPGRFSGRQFSNSRSEMNVSTLELGDSALYLCASSTPGTGTPYEQYFGPGTRLTVT.

The V gene is TRBV10-3, the J gene TRBJ1-2, with 7 bases aligning to TRBD1. CDR1 and CDR2 (germline): ENHRY, SYGVKD. This CDR3 region has 20 residues. Losses at the gene ends were 0 bases for V and 2 bases for J; bases not matched to a gene: 18. In DNA, the CDR3 is TGTGCCATCAGTGAGTCGATTCTTGGGACAGCTCATACCTTAAACTATGGCTACACCTTC. Translation gives CAISESILGTAHTLNYGYTF.

This clone was seen only a few times. The V and J genes are TRBV9 and TRBJ1-2, with 7 bases matching TRBD1. This CDR3 has 15 amino acids. Germline-derived CDR1 and CDR2 are SGDLS and YYNGEE. Trimming removed 0 bases from V and 6 bases from J; junction bases left unmatched: 8. As DNA, the CDR3 is TGTGCCAGCAGCGTAGGGGCAGGGGGGCGCGATGGCTACACCTTC. This encodes CASSVGAGGRDGYTF.

This rearrangement joins TRBV13 to TRBJ2-7; 7 bases agree with TRBD1. Germline values: CDR1 PRHDT, CDR2 FYEKMQ (reference sequence). The V and J ends lost 6 bases and 3 bases, in that order; junction bases with no gene match: 8. The CDR3 has 14 amino acids. The CDR3 DNA is TGTGCCAGCAGTCCCCGACAGGGAAGCTACGAGCAGTACTTC. This gives the protein CASSPRQGSYEQYF.

CDR3 residues: CASSPRDRVNEQFF. CDR3 in DNA: TGTGCCAGCTCACCACGGGACAGGGTGAATGAGCAGTTCTTC. This chain joins TRBV18 and TRBJ2-1; 9 bases fit TRBD1. Germline values: CDR1 KGHSH, CDR2 LQKENI. This CDR3 comprises 14 residues. Trimming took 1 base from V and 7 from J; bases not matched to a gene: 2. The full variable domain, completed using reference TRBV18 and TRBJ2-1, is NAGVMQNPRHLVRRRGQEARLRCSPMKGHSHVYWYRQLPEEGLKFMVYLQKENIIDESGMPKERFSAEFPKEGPSILRIQQVVRGDSAAYFCASSPRDRVNEQFFGPGTRLTVL.

This clone has more than one count but fewer than ten. This CDR3 is CASSLTQGADEKLFF. The CDR3, as DNA: TGTGCCAGCAGCTTGACCCAGGGGGCGGACGAAAAACTGTTTTTT. The gene calls are TRBV5-6 and TRBJ1-4; 8 positions agree with TRBD1. Unmatched junction bases numbered 7, after V lost 1 base and J lost 8 bases. CDR1 is SGHDT and CDR2 is YYEEEE in the germline V gene. This CDR3 is built from 15 residues. The whole variable domain, remainder taken from reference TRBV5-6 and TRBJ1-4, is DAGVTQSPTHLIKTRGQQVTLRCSPKSGHDTVSWYQQALGQGPQFIFQYYEEEERQRGNFPDRFSGHQFPNYSSELNVNALLLGDSALYLCASSLTQGADEKLFFGSGTQLSVL.

This sequence joins TRBV7-2 and TRBJ2-1; 9 bases align to TRBD2. Germline-derived CDR1 and CDR2 are SGHTA and FQGNSA. V was pared by 4 bases and J by 1 base, with 11 bases of the junction left unmatched. CDR3 length equals 18 residues. The CDR3 here is CASSSPTVTSGSYNEQFF. CDR3 coding DNA: TGTGCCAGCAGCTCCCCCACAGTGACTAGCGGATCCTACAATGAGCAGTTCTTC.